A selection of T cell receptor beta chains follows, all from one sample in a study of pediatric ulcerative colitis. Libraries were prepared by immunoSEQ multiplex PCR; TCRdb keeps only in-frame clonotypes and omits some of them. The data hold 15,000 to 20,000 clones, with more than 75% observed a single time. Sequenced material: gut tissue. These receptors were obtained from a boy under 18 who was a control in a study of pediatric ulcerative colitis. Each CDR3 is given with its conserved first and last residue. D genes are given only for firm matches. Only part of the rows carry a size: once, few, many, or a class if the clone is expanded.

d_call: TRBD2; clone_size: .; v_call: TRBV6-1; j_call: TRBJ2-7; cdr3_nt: TGTGCCAGCAGTGAACTAGCGGGAGAATTGTCCTACGAGCAGTACTTC; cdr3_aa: CASSELAGELSYEQYF
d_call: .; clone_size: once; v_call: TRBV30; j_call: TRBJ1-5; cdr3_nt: TGTGCCTGGAGCACCGGGACGGTTAGCAATCAGCCCCAGCATTTT; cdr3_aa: CAWSTGTVSNQPQHF
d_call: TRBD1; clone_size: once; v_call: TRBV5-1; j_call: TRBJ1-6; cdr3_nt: TGCGCCAGCAGTCTGCAGGGGGCCGGGAATTCACCCCTCCACTTT; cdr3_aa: CASSLQGAGNSPLHF
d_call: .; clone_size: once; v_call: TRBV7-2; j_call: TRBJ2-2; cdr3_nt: TGTGCCAGCAGCTTAGTGGCGGGACGGGACACCGGGGAGCTGTTTTTT; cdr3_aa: CASSLVAGRDTGELFF
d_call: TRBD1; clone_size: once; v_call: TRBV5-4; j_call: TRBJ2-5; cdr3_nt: TGTGCCAGCAGCCCGGGACAGGGTGCGGGCCAAGAGACCCAGTACTTC; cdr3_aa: CASSPGQGAGQETQYF
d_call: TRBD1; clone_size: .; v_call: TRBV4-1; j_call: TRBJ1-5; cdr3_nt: TGCGCCAGCAGCCAAGATGGGACAGGGAGATATCAGCCCCAGCATTTT; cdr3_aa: CASSQDGTGRYQPQHF
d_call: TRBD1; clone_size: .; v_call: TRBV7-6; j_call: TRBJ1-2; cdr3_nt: TGTGCCAGCAGCCCGCAAGGGACAGCTGACTATGGCTACACCTTC; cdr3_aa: CASSPQGTADYGYTF
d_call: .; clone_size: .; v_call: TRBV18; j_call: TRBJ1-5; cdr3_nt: TGTGCCAGCTCTTCGATCGGGGGGGGTGATCAGCCCCAGCATTTT; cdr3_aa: CASSSIGGGDQPQHF
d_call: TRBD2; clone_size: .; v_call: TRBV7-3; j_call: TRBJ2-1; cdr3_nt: TGTGCCAGCAGCTCACAGGCCGGGACTAGTCGGCATGAGCAGTTCTTC; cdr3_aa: CASSSQAGTSRHEQFF
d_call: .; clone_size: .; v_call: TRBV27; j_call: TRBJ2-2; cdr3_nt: TGTGCCAGCAGTACGACACCCTGGGCCGGGGAGCTGTTTTTT; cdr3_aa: CASSTTPWAGELFF
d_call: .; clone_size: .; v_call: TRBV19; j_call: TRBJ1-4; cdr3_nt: TGTGCCAGTAGTATAGAGAAGCCGAGAAATGAAAAACTGTTTTTT; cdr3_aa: CASSIEKPRNEKLFF